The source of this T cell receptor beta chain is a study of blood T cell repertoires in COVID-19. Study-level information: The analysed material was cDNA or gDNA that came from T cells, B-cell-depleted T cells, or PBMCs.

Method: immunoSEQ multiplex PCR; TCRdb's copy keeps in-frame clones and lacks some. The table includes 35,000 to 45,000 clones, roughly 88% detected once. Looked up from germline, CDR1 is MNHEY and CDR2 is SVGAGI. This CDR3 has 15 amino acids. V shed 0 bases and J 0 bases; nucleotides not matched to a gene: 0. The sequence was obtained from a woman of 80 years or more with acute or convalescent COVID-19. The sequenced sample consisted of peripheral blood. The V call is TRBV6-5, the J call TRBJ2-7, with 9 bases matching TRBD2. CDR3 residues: CASSYSSGSSYEQYF. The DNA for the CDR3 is TGTGCCAGCAGTTACTCTAGCGGGAGCTCCTACGAGCAGTACTTC.